This T cell receptor (beta chain) was captured in a study of cytomegalovirus exposure and HLA in healthy donors. Overall study context: Within the Caucasian-associated ancestry cluster were 81% of the approximately 400 genotyped donors.

The PCR had 60 Vbeta and 13 Jbeta primers. Data came from immunoSEQ multiplex PCR; TCRdb stores just in-frame clones and leaves some out. The sample carries 100,000 to 150,000 clones, over 8.5% recorded once. Concerning this clone itself: Antigen unknown.

CDR1 is MGHDK, CDR2 SYGVNS, per germline. This CDR3 has 15 residues. The study, taken as a whole, reports: A list of approximately 160 TCR beta chains associated with cytomegalovirus was given. Presence/absence analyses supposed approximately even sequencing depth among donors. There were a few CMV-associated chains whose specificity for CMV antigens was confirmed in vitro.

This sequence joins TRBV25-1 and TRBJ2-5, with TRBD1 matching over 8 bases. Judging by the DNA end, TRBJ2-7 fits better; the J call may be wrong. The sequencing input was PBMCs. The TCR comes from a woman between 40 and 55 years old in good health and CMV-seropositive. The CDR3 region has the DNA TGTGCCAGCAGTCCGATGGACAGGGCCTTATACGAGCAGTACTTC. Amino acids: CASSPMDRALYEQYF.